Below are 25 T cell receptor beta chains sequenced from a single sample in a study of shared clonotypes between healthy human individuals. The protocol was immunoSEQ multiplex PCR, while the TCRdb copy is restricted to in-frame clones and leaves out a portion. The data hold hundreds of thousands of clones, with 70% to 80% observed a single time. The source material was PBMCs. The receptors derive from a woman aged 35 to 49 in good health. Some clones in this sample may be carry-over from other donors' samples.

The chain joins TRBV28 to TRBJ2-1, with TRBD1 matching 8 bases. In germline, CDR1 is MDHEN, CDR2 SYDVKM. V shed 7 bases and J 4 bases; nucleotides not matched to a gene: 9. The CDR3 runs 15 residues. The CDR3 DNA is TGTGCCAGCAAAGGACAGGGTGCTGTATACAATGAGCAGTTCTTC. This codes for CASKGQGAVYNEQFF.

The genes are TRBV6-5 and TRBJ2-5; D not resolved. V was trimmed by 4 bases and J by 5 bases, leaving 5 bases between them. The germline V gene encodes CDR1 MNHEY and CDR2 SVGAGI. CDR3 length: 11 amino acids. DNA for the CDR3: TGTGCCAGCAGTTCCTGGGAGACCCAGTACTTC. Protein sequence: CASSSWETQYF.

The chain's CDR3 is CASSLNTDYGYTF. The CDR3 DNA is TGCGCCAGCAGCTTGAACACCGACTATGGCTACACCTTC. The chain recombines TRBV5-1 with TRBJ1-2; D gene ambiguous. V lost 1 base, J lost 3 bases, and 7 bases lay in between. CDR1 is SGHRS, CDR2 YFSETQ, per germline. The CDR3 consists of 13 residues.

This CDR3 is CASSGPTGGVETQYF. The CDR3 DNA follows: TGTGCCAGCAGTGGGCCGACAGGGGGCGTGGAGACCCAGTACTTC. The J gene is TRBJ2-5, the V gene TRBV27, with 10 bases identical to TRBD1. The CDR3 consists of 15 residues. In germline, CDR1 is MNHEY, CDR2 SMNVEV (reference sequence). The V gene end was trimmed by 5 bases and the J gene end by 5 bases; junction bases not matched to a gene: 8.

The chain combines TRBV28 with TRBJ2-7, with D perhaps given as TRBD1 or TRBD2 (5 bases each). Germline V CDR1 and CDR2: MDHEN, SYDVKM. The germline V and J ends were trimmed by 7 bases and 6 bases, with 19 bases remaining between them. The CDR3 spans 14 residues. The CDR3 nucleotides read TGTGCCAGCATGTTGGGACCCGTCACAGCCGAGCAGTACTTC. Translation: CASMLGPVTAEQYF.

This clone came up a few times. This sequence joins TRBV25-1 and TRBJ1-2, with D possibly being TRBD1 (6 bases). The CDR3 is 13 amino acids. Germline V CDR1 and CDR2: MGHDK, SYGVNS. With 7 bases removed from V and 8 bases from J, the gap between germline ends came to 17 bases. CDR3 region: CASNGGRAMGYTF. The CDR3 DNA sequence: TGTGCCAGCAATGGGGGCAGAGCTATGGGCTACACCTTC.

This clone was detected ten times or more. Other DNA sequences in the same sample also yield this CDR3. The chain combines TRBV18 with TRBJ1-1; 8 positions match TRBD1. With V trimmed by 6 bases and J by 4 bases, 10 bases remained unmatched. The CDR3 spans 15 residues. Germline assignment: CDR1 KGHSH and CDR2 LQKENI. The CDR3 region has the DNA TGTGCCAGCTCGCCCAGTGGACAGGGCAGCACTGAAGCTTTCTTT. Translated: CASSPSGQGSTEAFF.

DNA for the CDR3: TGTGCCAGCAGCTTAGCCGCAGTCCCCTCCGAGCAGTACTTC. Protein product: CASSLAAVPSEQYF. The chain recombines TRBV7-8 with TRBJ2-7; D is unresolved. The V and J ends lost 0 bases and 6 bases respectively, with 12 bases between them. The CDR3 runs to 14 residues. In germline, CDR1 is SGHVS, CDR2 FQNEAQ. Supplemented by reference TRBV7-8 and TRBJ2-7, the full variable domain reads GAGVSQSPRYKVAKRGQDVALRCDPISGHVSLFWYQQALGQGPEFLTYFQNEAQLDKSGLPSDRFFAERPEGSVSTLKIQRTQQEDSAVYLCASSLAAVPSEQYFGPGTRLTVT.

The CDR3 DNA follows: TGTGCCAGCAGTGATAGGGACAGGGGCAATCAGCCCCAGCATTTT. It specifies CASSDRDRGNQPQHF. V and J are TRBV6-1 and TRBJ1-5; 9 positions agree with TRBD1. Germline values: CDR1 MNHNS, CDR2 SASEGT. The CDR3 covers 15 residues. The trim removed 3 bases at V and 2 bases at J, leaving 2 bases unmatched.

CDR3: CASRHPIDRNYGYTF. For the CDR3, the DNA is TGTGCCAGCAGACATCCGATCGACAGAAACTATGGCTACACCTTC. The gene calls are TRBV6-6 and TRBJ1-2; the D gene is possibly TRBD1 (5 bases). The CDR3 has 15 residues. V lost 6 bases and J lost 2, with 16 bases in between. Germline V gene lookup returns CDR1 MNHNY and CDR2 SVGAGI (reference sequence).

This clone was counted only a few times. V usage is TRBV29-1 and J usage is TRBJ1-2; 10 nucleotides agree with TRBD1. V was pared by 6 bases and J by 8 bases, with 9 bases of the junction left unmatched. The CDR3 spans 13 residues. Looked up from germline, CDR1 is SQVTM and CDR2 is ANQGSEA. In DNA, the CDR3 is TGCAGCGTCCCCCCGGGGACAGGGGACGGCTACACCTTC. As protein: CSVPPGTGDGYTF.

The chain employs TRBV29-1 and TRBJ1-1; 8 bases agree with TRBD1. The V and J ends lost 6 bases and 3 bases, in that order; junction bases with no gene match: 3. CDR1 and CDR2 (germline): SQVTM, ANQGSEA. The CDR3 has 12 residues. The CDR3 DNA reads TGCAGCGTAGCGACAGGGGACACTGAAGCTTTCTTT. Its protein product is CSVATGDTEAFF. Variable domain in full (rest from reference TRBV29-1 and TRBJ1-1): SAVISQKPSRDICQRGTSLTIQCQVDSQVTMMFWYRQQPGQSLTLIATANQGSEATYESGFVIDKFPISRPNLTFSTLTVSNMSPEDSSIYLCSVATGDTEAFFGQGTRLTVV.

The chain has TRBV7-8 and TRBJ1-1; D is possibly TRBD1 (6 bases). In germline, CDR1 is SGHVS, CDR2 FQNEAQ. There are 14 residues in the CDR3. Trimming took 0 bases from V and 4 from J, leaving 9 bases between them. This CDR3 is CASSLAQGGTEAFF. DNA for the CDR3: TGTGCCAGCAGCTTAGCACAGGGCGGCACTGAAGCTTTCTTT.

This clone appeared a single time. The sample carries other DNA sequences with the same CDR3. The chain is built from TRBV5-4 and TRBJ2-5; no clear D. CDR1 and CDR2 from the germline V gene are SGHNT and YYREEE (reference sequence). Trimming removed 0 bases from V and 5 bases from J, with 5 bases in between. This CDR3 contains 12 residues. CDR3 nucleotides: TGTGCCAGCAGCTTGGTGGGGGAGACCCAGTACTTC. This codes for CASSLVGETQYF. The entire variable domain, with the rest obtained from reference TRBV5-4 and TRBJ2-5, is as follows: ETGVTQSPTHLIKTRGQQVTLRCSSQSGHNTVSWYQQALGQGPQFIFQYYREEENGRGNFPPRFSGLQFPNYSSELNVNALELDDSALYLCASSLVGETQYFGPGTRLLVL.

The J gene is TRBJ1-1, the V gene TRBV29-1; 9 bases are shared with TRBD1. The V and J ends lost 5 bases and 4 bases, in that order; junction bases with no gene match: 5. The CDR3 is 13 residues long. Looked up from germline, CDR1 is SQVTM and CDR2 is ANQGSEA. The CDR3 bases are TGCAGCGTTTACAGGGGGCTTAGCACTGAAGCTTTCTTT. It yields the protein CSVYRGLSTEAFF.

The CDR3 loop is CASSVTGDSSYEQYF. In nucleotides, the CDR3 is TGTGCCAGCAGCGTAACAGGGGACAGCTCCTACGAGCAGTACTTC. The V gene is TRBV7-9, the J gene TRBJ2-7, with 7 bases fitting TRBD1. J was trimmed by 0 bases and V by 5 bases; bases with no gene match: 7. CDR1 is SEHNR, CDR2 FQNEAQ, per germline (reference sequence). This CDR3 spans 15 amino acids.

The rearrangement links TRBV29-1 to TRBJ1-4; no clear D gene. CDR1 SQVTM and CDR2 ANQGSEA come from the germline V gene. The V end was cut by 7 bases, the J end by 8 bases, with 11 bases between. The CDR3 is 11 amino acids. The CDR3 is CSGQEDEKLFF. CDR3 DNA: TGCAGCGGTCAGGAAGACGAAAAACTGTTTTTT.

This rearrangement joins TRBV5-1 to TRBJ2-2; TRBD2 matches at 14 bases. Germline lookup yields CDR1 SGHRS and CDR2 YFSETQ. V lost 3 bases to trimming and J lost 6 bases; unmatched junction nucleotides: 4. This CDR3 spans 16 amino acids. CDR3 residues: CASSSGTSGSSGELFF. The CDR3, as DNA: TGCGCCAGCAGCTCAGGGACTAGCGGGAGTTCCGGGGAGCTGTTTTTT.

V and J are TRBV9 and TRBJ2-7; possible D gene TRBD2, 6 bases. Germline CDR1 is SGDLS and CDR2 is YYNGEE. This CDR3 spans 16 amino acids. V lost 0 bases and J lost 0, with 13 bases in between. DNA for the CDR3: TGTGCCAGCAGCGTAGATCCCCTCGGGAGCTCCTACGAGCAGTACTTC. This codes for CASSVDPLGSSYEQYF.

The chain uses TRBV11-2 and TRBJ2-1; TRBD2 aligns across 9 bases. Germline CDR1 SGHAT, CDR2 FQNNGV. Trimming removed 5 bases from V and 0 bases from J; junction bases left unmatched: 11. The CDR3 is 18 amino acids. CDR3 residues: CASSALASGMNSYNEQFF. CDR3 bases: TGTGCCAGCAGCGCCCTGGCTAGCGGGATGAACTCCTACAATGAGCAGTTCTTC.

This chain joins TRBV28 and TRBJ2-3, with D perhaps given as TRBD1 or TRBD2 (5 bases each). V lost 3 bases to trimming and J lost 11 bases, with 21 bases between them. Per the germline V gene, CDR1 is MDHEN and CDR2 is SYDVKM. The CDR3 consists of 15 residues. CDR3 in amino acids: CASSFSDLGRVQQYF. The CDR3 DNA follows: TGTGCCAGCAGTTTCTCCGACTTGGGACGGGTTCAGCAGTATTTT.

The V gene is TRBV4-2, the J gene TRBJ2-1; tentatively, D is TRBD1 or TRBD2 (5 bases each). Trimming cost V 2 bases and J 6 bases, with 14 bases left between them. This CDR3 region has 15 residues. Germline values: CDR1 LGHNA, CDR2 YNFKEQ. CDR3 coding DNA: TGTGCCAGCAGCCAAAGTTTCTGGGACCGCAATGAGCAGTTCTTC. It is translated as CASSQSFWDRNEQFF.

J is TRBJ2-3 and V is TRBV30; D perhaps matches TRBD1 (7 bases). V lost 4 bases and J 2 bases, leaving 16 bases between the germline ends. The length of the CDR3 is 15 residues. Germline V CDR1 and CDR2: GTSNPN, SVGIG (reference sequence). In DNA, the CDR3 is TGTGCCTGGATGTACGCGGGACAGAACACAGATACGCAGTATTTT. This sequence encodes CAWMYAGQNTDTQYF.

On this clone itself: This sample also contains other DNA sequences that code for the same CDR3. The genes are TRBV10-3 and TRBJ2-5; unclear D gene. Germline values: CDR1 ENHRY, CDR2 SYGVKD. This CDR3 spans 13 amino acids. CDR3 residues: CATSSGEGETQYF. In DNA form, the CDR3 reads TGTGCTACTTCCTCTGGGGAAGGAGAGACCCAGTACTTC.

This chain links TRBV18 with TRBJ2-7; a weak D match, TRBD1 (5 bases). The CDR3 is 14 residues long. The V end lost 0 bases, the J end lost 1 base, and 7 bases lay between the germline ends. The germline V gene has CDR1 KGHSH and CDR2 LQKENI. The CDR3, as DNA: TGTGCCAGCTCACCACCCGCAGGGTCCTACGAGCAGTACTTC. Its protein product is CASSPPAGSYEQYF.